One and the same sample provided the 19 T cell receptor beta chains below, sequenced in a study of graft-versus-host responses after intestinal transplantation. Data came from immunoSEQ multiplex PCR; TCRdb stores just in-frame clones and leaves some out. The sample holds some 22,000 clones, 90% seen once. The material was PBMCs, obtained around 38 days after intestinal transplant. The receptors were sampled from a human patient who received an intestinal transplant, so some T cells may come from the graft donor.

V gene TRBV9 combines with J gene TRBJ2-7, with a weak D call TRBD2 (5 bases). The CDR3 runs 14 residues. The V gene lost 0 bases and the J gene lost 2 bases, with 9 bases spanning the gap. Germline V gene sequence: CDR1 SGDLS, CDR2 YYNGEE. CDR3 DNA: TGTGCCAGCAGCGTAGGCGGGCTTCCCTACGAGCAGTACTTC. Its protein product is CASSVGGLPYEQYF.

About this clone: At one end the junction does not follow the germline gene, possibly because of a read error. The gene calls are TRBV4-1 and TRBJ1-1; no definite D call. Germline-derived CDR1 and CDR2 are MGHRA and YSYEKL. The CDR3 contains 18 residues. The CDR3 coding sequence is TGCGCCAGCAGCCTACAGTCGAGGACCCTCGATCGGAACGCTGAAGCTTTCTTT. Its translation: CASSLQSRTLDRNAEAFF.

V is TRBV11-2 and J is TRBJ2-5, with D unresolved. The closer fit of TRBJ2-7 to the DNA end suggests the J call may be wrong. The length of the CDR3 is 10 residues. CDR1 SGHAT and CDR2 FQNNGV come from the germline V gene. The CDR3 region has the DNA TGTGCCAGCAGCGGTTACGAGCAGTACTTC. Its protein product is CASSGYEQYF.

The count of this clone is one. The rearrangement uses TRBV27 and TRBJ2-7; D is undetermined. The CDR3 has 14 amino acids. Deletions cut 0 bases from V and 2 bases from J, with 8 bases between. CDR1 MNHEY and CDR2 SMNVEV come from the germline V gene (reference sequence). CDR3 sequence reads: CASSLSSSPYEQYF. The CDR3 DNA reads TGTGCCAGCAGTTTATCATCAAGTCCCTACGAGCAGTACTTC.

The chain links TRBV7-2 to TRBJ2-7; 8 nucleotides match TRBD2. From germline, CDR1 is SGHTA and CDR2 FQGNSA. The CDR3 contains 16 residues. With V trimmed by 1 base and J by 2 bases, 7 bases remained unmatched. The CDR3 nucleotides are TGTGCCAGCAGCTTAGGTCGTCTAGCGGGCCCCTACGAGCAGTACTTC. This encodes CASSLGRLAGPYEQYF.

The genes are TRBV2 and TRBJ1-5; no clear D gene. V lost 7 bases, J lost 0 bases, and 4 bases lay in between. This CDR3 region has 12 residues. Germline lookup yields CDR1 SNHLY and CDR2 FYNNEI. CDR3 residues: CASTYSNQPQHF. For the CDR3, the DNA is TGTGCCAGCACCTATAGCAATCAGCCCCAGCATTTT.

This chain links TRBV29-1 with TRBJ2-5, with no clear D. The CDR3 spans 12 residues. Trimming pared 6 bases from V and 0 bases from J, leaving 8 bases between. CDR1 SQVTM and CDR2 ANQGSEA come from the germline V gene. In nucleotides, the CDR3 is TGCAGCGTCGGGCCTTACCAAGAGACCCAGTACTTC. It is translated as CSVGPYQETQYF.

The V gene is TRBV14, the J gene TRBJ2-1; tentative D call: TRBD2 (6 bases). V shed 3 bases and J shed 0 bases, with 27 bases lying between them. The germline V gene encodes CDR1 SGHDN and CDR2 FVKESK. This CDR3 has 21 residues. The CDR3 sequence: CASSQVERRLAHKSSYNEQFF. The CDR3 DNA follows: TGTGCCAGCAGCCAGGTCGAACGAAGGCTAGCGCACAAGAGCTCCTACAATGAGCAGTTCTTC.

The chain carries TRBV5-6 and TRBJ1-5; no reliable D call. CDR3 size: 14 residues. Germline CDR1 is SGHDT and CDR2 is YYEEEE. Trimming left V 2 bases short and J 1 base short, with 7 bases between. This CDR3 is CASSLLGSNQPQHF. Here the CDR3 DNA reads TGTGCCAGCAGCTTATTGGGAAGCAATCAGCCCCAGCATTTT.

V usage is TRBV19 and J usage is TRBJ1-1, with D unclear. CDR3 length: 11 amino acids. V dropped 8 bases and J dropped 1 base, with 5 bases sitting between them. Germline V gene lookup returns CDR1 LNHDA and CDR2 SQIVND (reference sequence). CDR3 nucleotide sequence: TGTGCCAGTTTCCGGAACACTGAAGCTTTCTTT. Amino acid sequence: CASFRNTEAFF.

The chain employs TRBV27 and TRBJ2-4; D might be TRBD1 (5 bases). V was shortened by 2 bases and J by 0 bases, with 11 bases between the two germline ends. CDR1 and CDR2 from the germline V gene are MNHEY and SMNVEV (reference sequence). The length of the CDR3 is 16 residues. This CDR3 is CASSLAGFLAKNIQYF. The DNA for the CDR3 is TGTGCCAGCAGTTTAGCAGGGTTTCTAGCCAAAAACATTCAGTACTTC.

The chain couples TRBV7-8 to TRBJ1-4, with D tentatively TRBD1 (5 bases). This CDR3 is built from 15 residues. Germline V gene data show CDR1 as SGHVS and CDR2 as FQNEAQ. The V end lost 1 base, the J end lost 8 bases, and 14 bases lay between the germline ends. The DNA for the CDR3 is TGTGCCAGCAGCTTAGGCGGGGGGGAGGGAGAAAAACTGTTTTTT. Its translation: CASSLGGGEGEKLFF.

CDR3 region: CASSLVTGGPYEQYF. As DNA, the CDR3 is TGTGCCAGCAGCTTGGTGACGGGAGGGCCCTACGAGCAGTACTTC. This chain joins TRBV5-4 and TRBJ2-7; 8 nucleotides align to TRBD2. This CDR3 region has 15 residues. The V gene's germline CDR1 is SGHNT and CDR2 YYREEE (reference sequence). V lost 0 bases to trimming and J lost 2 bases; unmatched junction nucleotides: 4.

This chain uses TRBV10-3 with TRBJ2-7; 9 bases match TRBD2. The V gene's germline CDR1 is ENHRY and CDR2 SYGVKD. The CDR3 loop spans 21 amino acids. The V segment lost 4 bases and the J segment 3 bases; nucleotides outside the gene matches: 25. CDR3: CAISGVAGGLIAPVKYYEQYF. The CDR3 region has the DNA TGTGCCATCAGTGGAGTGGCGGGGGGGCTAATTGCCCCGGTTAAGTACTACGAGCAGTACTTC.

This chain uses TRBV28 with TRBJ2-1, with D perhaps TRBD2 (7 bases). This CDR3 spans 13 amino acids. The germline gives CDR1 MDHEN, CDR2 SYDVKM. The ends were cut back, 3 bases at V and 8 bases at J, with 11 bases in the middle. For the CDR3, the DNA is TGTGCCAGCAGTTTCGGCGGGGGCTATGAGCAGTTCTTC. Residues: CASSFGGGYEQFF.

This chain joins TRBV25-1 and TRBJ2-4; D possibly matches TRBD1 or TRBD2 (7 bases each). The CDR3 contains 17 residues. Trimming left V 3 bases short and J 3 bases short, with 18 bases between. CDR1 is MGHDK and CDR2 is SYGVNS in the germline V gene. As DNA, the CDR3 is TGTGCCAGCAGTGACCGCTCTACAGGGGAGGGCAAAAACATTCAGTACTTC. Translated: CASSDRSTGEGKNIQYF.

The table lists this clone with a count of one. This chain joins TRBV28 and TRBJ1-5, with D uncertain. From germline, CDR1 is MDHEN and CDR2 SYDVKM. With 6 bases removed from V and 4 bases from J, the gap between germline ends came to 16 bases. This CDR3 spans 15 amino acids. CDR3 sequence: CASRATAKPNQPQHF. The CDR3 DNA is TGTGCCAGCAGAGCAACCGCTAAACCTAATCAGCCCCAGCATTTT. Combining the CDR3 with reference TRBV28 and TRBJ1-5 gives the whole variable domain DVKVTQSSRYLVKRTGEKVFLECVQDMDHENMFWYRQDPGLGLRLIYFSYDVKMKEKGDIPEGYSVSREKKERFSLILESASTNQTSMYLCASRATAKPNQPQHFGDGTRLSIL.

This chain connects TRBV19 to TRBJ1-5; possibly TRBD1 for D (5 bases). The CDR3 covers 15 residues. Germline V gene lookup returns CDR1 LNHDA and CDR2 SQIVND (reference sequence). Deletions cut 7 bases from V and 4 bases from J, with 17 bases between. The chain's CDR3 is CASTRDGLLNQPQHF. Written as DNA, the CDR3 is TGTGCCAGTACCAGGGACGGTCTGTTAAATCAGCCCCAGCATTTT.

This chain joins TRBV15 and TRBJ1-3; D remains ambiguous. Trimming took 1 base from V and 2 from J, leaving 6 bases between them. Germline V gene data show CDR1 as LNHNV and CDR2 as YYDKDF (reference sequence). This CDR3 is built from 14 residues. The CDR3 loop is CATSRVDTGNTIYF. CDR3 sequence (DNA): TGTGCCACCAGCAGAGTAGACACTGGAAACACCATATATTTT.